This TCR beta chain appears in the sequencing data of a study of early T cells in non-severe SARS-CoV-2 infection (dated by TCRdb to the early 2020s). As for the study more broadly: Bulk RNA from unsorted whole blood was used for TCR sequencing, so alpha and beta chains could not be paired. Study-wide conclusions, independent of this receptor: Matching against VDJdb was skewed toward anti-spike CD8 responses, likely underestimated virus-specific expansions, and missed private and CD4 specificities.

V ends up 6 bases short and J 0 bases short, with an unmatched junction base count of 5. Taken from cysteine to phenylalanine, the CDR3 has 15 residues. CDR3 DNA only is kept here, 45 bases in frame from base 1. The library relied on 5' RACE. TCRdb names NextSeq 500 as the instrument used. The TCR library protocol attached unique molecular identifiers to individual cDNA molecules to correct for sequencing error and PCR bias. Both TCR alpha and beta chains were sequenced, and tight co-correlation was observed between alpha and beta sequence abundances in each sample. On the study's bioinformatics: Decombinator V4 was used to annotate the V gene, J gene and CDR3 of the TCR sequences. TCRs were defined as expanded if a significant change between any two time points was detected under a Poisson model with p below 0.0001. Abundances of TCRs were expressed as counts per million after normalisation to the total number of TCRs sequenced in each sample. MAIT TCRs were defined by TRAV1-2 paired with TRAJ12, TRAJ20 or TRAJ33, and iNKT TCRs by TRAV10 paired with TRAJ18. VDJdb, accessed on 1 November 2021, was searched for TCRs annotated for CMV, EBV and SARS-CoV-2, and TCRs annotated for more than one antigen were excluded. TCRdb reworked the public reads: Q25 trimming with fastp, MiXCR clone assembly, productive beta chains retained. Under each unique CDR3 protein, matching rows form one entry showing the most common genes and DNA. The V and J calls were not made by the authors but by TCRdb's processing. Counted in this sample were approximately 70,000 distinct CDR3 sequences; 12% of them appeared once. 4% to 5.5% of the sample goes to the ten largest clones.

This clonotype has only a few counts. No cognate antigen has been identified for it. The input lacks base qualities; no much larger clone sits a single base away. Set within a cohort of healthcare workers in London, UK, this nested case-control study involved weekly PCR testing of nasopharyngeal swabs along with blood sampling. Healthcare workers were enrolled in the week of the UK lockdown, from 23 to 31 March 2020, and were followed every week for up to roughly 15 weeks. The clonotype originates from an adult who was a healthcare worker with PCR-confirmed SARS-CoV-2 infection or an uninfected control (not recorded which). The material sequenced was whole blood. This receptor chain uses TRBV12-3 or TRBV12-4 and TRBJ1-2, with TRBD1 matching 9 junction bases. The bases read TGTGCCAGCAGGGATACAGGGGGCGCTAACTATGGCTACACCTTC. Translated, it gives CASRDTGGANYGYTF.